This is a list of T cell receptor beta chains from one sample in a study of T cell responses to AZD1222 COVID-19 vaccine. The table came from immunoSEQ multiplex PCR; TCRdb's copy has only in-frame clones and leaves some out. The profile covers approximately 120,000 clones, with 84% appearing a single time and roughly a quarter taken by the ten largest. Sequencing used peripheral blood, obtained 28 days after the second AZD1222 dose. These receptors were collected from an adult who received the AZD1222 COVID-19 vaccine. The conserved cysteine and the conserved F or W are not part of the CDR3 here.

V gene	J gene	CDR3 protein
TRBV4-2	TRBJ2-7	ASSYQPGESSYEQY
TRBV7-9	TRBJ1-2	ASSLLLRGGYGYT
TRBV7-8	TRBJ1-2	ASSTGGLGYT
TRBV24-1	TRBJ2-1	ATSDSRGEINEQF
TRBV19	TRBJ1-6	ASSTPSPGPKSSYNSPLH
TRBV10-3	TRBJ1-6	AISEGDSDNSPLH
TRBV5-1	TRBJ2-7	ASAGGDAYEQY
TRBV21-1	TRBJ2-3	ASSKEPEKGQGVPDTQY
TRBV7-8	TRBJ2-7	ASTPVGGGASYEQY
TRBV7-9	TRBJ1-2	ASSSGGFGYGYT
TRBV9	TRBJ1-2	ASSGRNQGAGGYT
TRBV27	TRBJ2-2	ASTFIRNYANTGELF
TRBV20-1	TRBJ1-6	SARDWTGGN
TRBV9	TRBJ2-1	ASSPREGAYNEQF
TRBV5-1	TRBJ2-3	ASSQGGISTDTQY
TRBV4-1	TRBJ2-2	ASSPLGGGTGELF
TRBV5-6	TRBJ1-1	ASSLDGGARAF
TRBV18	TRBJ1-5	ASSPGGADQPQH
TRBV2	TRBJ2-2	ASRTGSRRNTGELF
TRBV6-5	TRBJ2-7	ASSLLAGGAYEQY
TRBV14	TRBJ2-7	ASGDYEQY
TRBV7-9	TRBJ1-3	ASSPRTGRGSGNTIY
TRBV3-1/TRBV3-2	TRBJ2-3	ASSPGLAGDGY
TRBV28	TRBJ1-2	ATRDRGPGGYGYT
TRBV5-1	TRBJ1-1	ASSYSTGRTEAF
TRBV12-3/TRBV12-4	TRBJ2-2	ASSFKGTGELF
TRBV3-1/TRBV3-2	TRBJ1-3	ASSHEGRGRSGNTIY
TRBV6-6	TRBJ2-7	ASSRVQGVEY
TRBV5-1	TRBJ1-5	ASAETGPPEGNQPQH
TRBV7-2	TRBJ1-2	ASSRSYVGSANYGYT
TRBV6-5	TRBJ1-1	ASSSQGWNTEAF
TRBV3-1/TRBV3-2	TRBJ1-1	ASTRYRVDTEAF
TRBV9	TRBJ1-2	ASSVNKDRANYGYT
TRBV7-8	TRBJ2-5	ASSSAGTETQY
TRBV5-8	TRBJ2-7	ASSPRLGGESYEQY
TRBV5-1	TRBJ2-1	ASSLPGINEQF
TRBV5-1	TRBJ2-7	ASSLDGAYEQY
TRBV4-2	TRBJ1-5	ASSQTSGGSNQPQH
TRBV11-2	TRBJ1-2	ASSLMAGNYGYT
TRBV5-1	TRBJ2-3	ASSGVGDLDTQY
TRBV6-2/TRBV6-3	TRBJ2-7	ASSYSEGYEQY
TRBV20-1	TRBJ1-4	SATNQGKLF
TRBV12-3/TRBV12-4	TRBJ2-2	ASRGANTGELF
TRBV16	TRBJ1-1	ASSQSRGVGAEAF